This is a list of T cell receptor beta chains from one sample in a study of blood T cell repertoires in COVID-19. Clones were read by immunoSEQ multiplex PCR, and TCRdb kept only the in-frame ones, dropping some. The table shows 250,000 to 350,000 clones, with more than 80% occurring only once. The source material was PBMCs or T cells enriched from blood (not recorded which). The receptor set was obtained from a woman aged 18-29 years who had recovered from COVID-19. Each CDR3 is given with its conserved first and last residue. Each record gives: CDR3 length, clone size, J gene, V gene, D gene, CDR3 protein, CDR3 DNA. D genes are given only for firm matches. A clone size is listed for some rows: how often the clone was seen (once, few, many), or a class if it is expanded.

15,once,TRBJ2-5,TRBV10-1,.,CASFSINSCQETQYF,TGCGCCAGCTTTTCGATTAACTCTTGTCAAGAGACCCAGTACTTC
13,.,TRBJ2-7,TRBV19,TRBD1,CARRDRGLEEQYF,TGTGCCAGAAGGGACAGGGGGCTCGAGGAGCAGTACTTC
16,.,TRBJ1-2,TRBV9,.,CASSVGGGRVVDGYTF,TGTGCCAGCAGCGTAGGGGGAGGTCGGGTGGTCGATGGCTACACCTTC
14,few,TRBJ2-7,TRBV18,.,CASSPRKGDYEQYF,TGTGCCAGCTCACCACGAAAGGGAGACTACGAGCAGTACTTC
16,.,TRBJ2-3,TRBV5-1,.,CASSLVIAANTDTQYF,TGCGCCAGCAGCTTGGTAATAGCGGCGAACACAGATACGCAGTATTTT
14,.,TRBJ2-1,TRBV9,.,CASSTRDSYNEQFF,TGTGCCAGCAGCACCCGGGACTCCTACAATGAGCAGTTCTTC
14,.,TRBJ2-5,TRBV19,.,CASSIAGTLDAQYF,TGTGCCAGTAGTATAGCGGGGACTCTGGATGCCCAGTACTTC
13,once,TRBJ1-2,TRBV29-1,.,CSVCWGVHYGYTF,TGCAGCGTGTGCTGGGGGGTGCACTATGGCTACACCTTC
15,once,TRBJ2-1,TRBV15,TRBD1,CATSNPETGDDEQFF,TGTGCCACCAGCAACCCGGAAACAGGGGACGATGAGCAGTTCTTC
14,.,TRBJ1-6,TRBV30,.,CAWGTDDYNSPLHF,TGTGCCTGGGGGACTGACGACTATAATTCACCCCTCCACTTT
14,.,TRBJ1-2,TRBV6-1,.,CASSETVANYGYTF,TGTGCCAGCAGTGAAACAGTCGCTAACTATGGCTACACCTTC
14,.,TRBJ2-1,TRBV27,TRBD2,CASSSGGSYNEQFF,TGTGCCAGCAGCAGCGGGGGATCCTACAATGAGCAGTTCTTC
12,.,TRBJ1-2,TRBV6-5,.,CASSRSRDGYTF,TGTGCCAGCAGTCGTTCCCGAGATGGCTACACCTTC
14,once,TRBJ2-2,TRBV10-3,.,CAIKQEGDTGELFF,TGTGCCATCAAGCAGGAAGGGGACACCGGGGAGCTGTTTTTT
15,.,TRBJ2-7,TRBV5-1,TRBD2,CASSQTSGDSYEQYF,TGCGCCAGCAGCCAGACTAGCGGGGACTCCTACGAGCAGTACTTC